A single sample gave rise to the 27 T cell receptor beta chains below, sequenced in a study of cytomegalovirus exposure and HLA in healthy donors. The PCR had 60 Vbeta and 13 Jbeta primers. Profiling relied on immunoSEQ multiplex PCR, and the TCRdb table lists in-frame clones only, not all of them. The table includes roughly 55,000 clones, approximately 71% detected once. The sample was PBMCs. The receptors originated from a man between 40 and 49 years old in good health and CMV-seropositive.

The V and J genes are TRBV2 and TRBJ1-4, with TRBD1 matching 9 bases. Germline lookup yields CDR1 SNHLY and CDR2 FYNNEI. The length of the CDR3 is 14 residues. Germline trimming cut 6 bases from V and 5 bases from J; bases unmatched to any gene: 4. DNA of the CDR3: TGTGCCAGCAGCCGACAGGGGGTGAATGAAAAACTGTTTTTT. It specifies CASSRQGVNEKLFF.

V gene TRBV5-1 combines with J gene TRBJ1-1; TRBD1 is a possible D gene (6 bases). The V end was cut by 5 bases, the J end by 5 bases, with 13 bases between. The CDR3 consists of 13 residues. Germline CDR1 SGHRS, CDR2 YFSETQ. The CDR3 spells CASSEIRGTEAFF. The CDR3 DNA reads as TGCGCCAGCAGTGAGATTAGGGGGACTGAAGCTTTCTTT.

The genes are TRBV5-1 and TRBJ2-7; 7 bases agree with TRBD1. Germline V gives CDR1 SGHRS, CDR2 YFSETQ. Trimming cost V 4 bases and J 3 bases; bases outside gene matches: 13. CDR3 size: 16 residues. CDR3 DNA: TGCGCCAGCAGCGTTTCGGGACAGAGAAAAGTCTACGAGCAGTACTTC. Protein: CASSVSGQRKVYEQYF.

The CDR3 coding sequence is TGTGCCAGCAGTGGGGAGATAGCGGGGCCTGGGACTTTCTTT. Its protein product is CASSGEIAGPGTFF. The V call is TRBV25-1, the J call TRBJ1-1, with D perhaps TRBD1 (5 bases). The germline V gene has CDR1 MGHDK and CDR2 SYGVNS. The V and J ends lost 4 bases and 12 bases respectively, with 21 bases between them. The CDR3 totals 14 residues.

The sample holds one count of this clone. The chain carries TRBV6-1 and TRBJ1-1, with D possibly being TRBD1 (5 bases). Trimming removed 2 bases at V and 7 bases at J, with 11 bases between. Germline CDR1 reads MNHNS; CDR2 reads SASEGT. CDR3 length equals 13 residues. The CDR3 DNA sequence: TGTGCCAGCAGTGAACGAACAGGCCTTGAAGCTTTCTTT. Translated, it gives CASSERTGLEAFF.

V usage is TRBV18 and J usage is TRBJ1-5; the D gene is possibly TRBD1 (5 bases). This CDR3 region has 16 residues. Germline V lookup: CDR1 KGHSH, CDR2 LQKENI. V gave up 2 bases and J gave up 6 bases, with 17 bases separating them. This chain's CDR3 is CASSPFSGREGQPQHF. Here the CDR3 DNA reads TGTGCCAGCTCACCATTCAGTGGCAGGGAAGGTCAGCCCCAGCATTTT.

The V and J genes are TRBV19 and TRBJ2-7, with TRBD2 matching 11 bases. From germline, CDR1 is LNHDA and CDR2 SQIVND (reference sequence). CDR3 length equals 16 residues. With 3 bases clipped from V and 5 bases from J, the junction kept 9 bases outside the gene matches. The CDR3 protein is CASSISGGAASDEQYF. The CDR3 region has the DNA TGTGCCAGTAGTATTAGCGGGGGGGCCGCTTCGGACGAGCAGTACTTC.

The V call is TRBV9, the J call TRBJ2-7; 10 bases fit TRBD1. The junction had 3 bases not matched to a gene; V was cut back by 3 bases and J by 6 bases. Per germline, CDR1 SGDLS and CDR2 YYNGEE. The CDR3 sequence is 13 residues long. CDR3 nucleotides: TGTGCCAGCAGCGGGGGACAGGGGATCGAGCAGTACTTC. Translating it yields CASSGGQGIEQYF.

The chain links TRBV9 to TRBJ1-6; 8 positions agree with TRBD1. This CDR3 is built from 14 residues. Germline CDR1 SGDLS, CDR2 YYNGEE. The J segment lost 7 bases and the V segment lost 0 bases, leaving 0 bases of the junction unmatched. In DNA form, the CDR3 reads TGTGCCAGCAGCGTAGGGGACAGGAATTCACCCCTCCACTTT. It yields the protein CASSVGDRNSPLHF.

The genes are TRBV6-6 and TRBJ1-2; tentative D call: TRBD1 (6 bases). Germline CDR1 and CDR2: MNHNY and SVGAGI (reference sequence). Trimming removed 0 bases from V and 7 bases from J, with 6 bases in between. This CDR3 has 12 amino acids. The CDR3 sequence is CASSYSDSGYTF. DNA for the CDR3: TGTGCCAGCAGTTACTCGGACAGTGGCTACACCTTC.

This chain joins TRBV6-1 and TRBJ1-1; D unclear. Germline CDR1 is MNHNS and CDR2 is SASEGT. Trimming cost V 3 bases and J 4 bases, with 21 bases left between them. This CDR3 has 17 amino acids. The CDR3 reads CASSESPPGMSSTEAFF. CDR3 nucleotide sequence: TGTGCCAGCAGTGAGAGCCCCCCGGGGATGAGTAGCACTGAAGCTTTCTTT.

The rearrangement uses TRBV2 and TRBJ2-7; the D is unclear. CDR3 size: 13 residues. CDR1 and CDR2 (germline): SNHLY, FYNNEI. V was cut by 5 bases and J by 0 bases, with 8 bases left in between. The CDR3 protein is CASSPQSSYEQYF. CDR3 nucleotides: TGTGCCAGCAGTCCACAGAGCTCCTACGAGCAGTACTTC.

Only a few counts were recorded for this clone. The chain recombines TRBV7-8 with TRBJ1-1; D is uncertain. Germline-derived CDR1 and CDR2 are SGHVS and FQNEAQ. The CDR3 runs to 15 residues. V was clipped by 2 bases and J by 0 bases, with 10 bases between them. CDR3 coding DNA: TGTGCCAGCAGCTTAATGGGCACTTTGAACACTGAAGCTTTCTTT. Protein product: CASSLMGTLNTEAFF.

The V call is TRBV19, the J call TRBJ2-2, with a possible D match to TRBD2 (6 bases). The germline gives CDR1 LNHDA, CDR2 SQIVND (reference sequence). The V end lost 6 bases, the J end lost 7 bases, and 12 bases lay between the germline ends. This CDR3 has 13 amino acids. For the CDR3, the DNA is TGTGCCAGTAGCACTAGCAAAGGCGGGGAGCTGTTTTTT. This translates into CASSTSKGGELFF.

The rearrangement uses TRBV7-7 and TRBJ2-3; 7 nucleotides match TRBD2. The CDR3 loop spans 15 amino acids. The germline gives CDR1 SSHAT, CDR2 FNYEAQ (reference sequence). Trimming took 2 bases from V and 0 from J; bases not matched to a gene: 2. The CDR3, as DNA: TGTGCCAGCAGCTTATACGGGGGGAGCACAGATACGCAGTATTTT. This encodes CASSLYGGSTDTQYF.

The sample holds a few counts of this clone. The chain has TRBV4-3 and TRBJ1-2; perhaps TRBD1 as D (5 bases). Germline values: CDR1 LGHNA, CDR2 YSLEER. Trimming pared 0 bases from V and 7 bases from J, leaving 12 bases between. The CDR3 is 14 residues long. The CDR3 DNA follows: TGCGCCAGCAGCCAAGATCGCGGGGGAGCTGGCTACACCTTC. This codes for CASSQDRGGAGYTF.

This chain links TRBV4-1 with TRBJ2-5, with TRBD1 matching 8 bases. Germline V CDR1 and CDR2: MGHRA, YSYEKL. J gave up 4 bases and V 8 bases, and 9 bases lay outside the gene matches. The length of the CDR3 is 14 residues. CDR3 in amino acids: CASADRDLRETQYF. In nucleotides, the CDR3 is TGCGCCAGCGCGGACAGGGACCTCCGAGAGACCCAGTACTTC.

V gene TRBV5-1 combines with J gene TRBJ2-5, with a weak D call TRBD1 (6 bases). CDR1 SGHRS and CDR2 YFSETQ come from the germline V gene. The V end was cut by 0 bases, the J end by 1 base, with 10 bases between. The CDR3 has 15 amino acids. The CDR3 DNA reads as TGCGCCAGCAGCTTGGAGGACAGTATCCAAGAGACCCAGTACTTC. Translated: CASSLEDSIQETQYF.

The chain uses TRBV5-8 and TRBJ2-7, with 8 bases aligning to TRBD1. The CDR3 sequence is 15 residues long. CDR1 SGHTS and CDR2 YDEGEE come from the germline V gene. The V and J ends lost 3 bases and 4 bases, in that order; junction bases with no gene match: 9. CDR3 protein: CASSWDGQGRYEQYF. CDR3 in DNA: TGTGCCAGCAGCTGGGATGGACAGGGAAGGTACGAGCAGTACTTC. Filled out from reference TRBV5-8 and TRBJ2-7, the complete variable domain reads EAGVTQSPTHLIKTRGQQATLRCSPISGHTSVYWYQQALGLGLQFLLWYDEGEERNRGNFPPRFSGRQFPNYSSELNVNALELEDSALYLCASSWDGQGRYEQYFGPGTRLTVT.

This clone has just a few counts. The chain employs TRBV4-2 and TRBJ2-7; 10 bases are a match to TRBD2. The CDR3 has 16 residues. Trimming cost V 1 base and J 3 bases; bases outside gene matches: 6. Germline CDR1 and CDR2: LGHNA and YNFKEQ. CDR3 nucleotide sequence: TGTGCCAGCAGCCAAGGAGGTAGCGGGGGGCTCTACGAGCAGTACTTC. Translating it yields CASSQGGSGGLYEQYF.

The V gene is TRBV7-9, the J gene TRBJ2-2; 11 bases align to TRBD1. The V gene's germline CDR1 is SEHNR and CDR2 FQNEAQ (reference sequence). The length of the CDR3 is 16 residues. J gave up 7 bases and V 5 bases, and 9 bases lay outside the gene matches. CDR3 nucleotides: TGTGCCAGCAGCGAGGGACAGGGGGATCATCTCGGGGAGCTGTTTTTT. It encodes CASSEGQGDHLGELFF.

The chain is built from TRBV5-6 and TRBJ2-5, with D perhaps TRBD2 (5 bases). Germline V CDR1 and CDR2: SGHDT, YYEEEE. The CDR3 has 15 residues. The V end was cut by 2 bases, the J end by 6 bases, with 17 bases between. The CDR3 spells CASSFFEGRAKTQYF. The CDR3 region has the DNA TGTGCCAGCAGCTTCTTCGAGGGCCGGGCGAAGACCCAGTACTTC.

The chain carries TRBV18 and TRBJ1-1; no reliable D call. This CDR3 comprises 15 residues. Germline assignment: CDR1 KGHSH and CDR2 LQKENI. Trimming pared 3 bases from V and 5 bases from J, leaving 16 bases between. CDR3 nucleotides: TGTGCCAGCTCACCCTCCCAGCCCCAGGAAACTGAAGCTTTCTTT. Translating it yields CASSPSQPQETEAFF.

This clone was seen a few times. V gene TRBV4-1 combines with J gene TRBJ1-1; tentative D call: TRBD1 (5 bases). Germline V gene data show CDR1 as MGHRA and CDR2 as YSYEKL. The CDR3 has 16 residues. V shed 5 bases and J shed 0 bases, with 16 bases lying between them. The CDR3 coding sequence is TGCGCCAGCAGCTCTCCAGGGAGGGGCATGAACACTGAAGCTTTCTTT. Encoded protein: CASSSPGRGMNTEAFF.

The chain couples TRBV9 to TRBJ1-1, with D possibly TRBD1 on 6 matching bases. V gave up 4 bases and J gave up 1 base, with 11 bases separating them. The germline V gene has CDR1 SGDLS and CDR2 YYNGEE. This CDR3 region has 14 residues. CDR3 amino acids: CASSSGVRNTEAFF. The CDR3 nucleotides are TGTGCCAGCAGCTCAGGGGTTAGGAACACTGAAGCTTTCTTT.

The chain combines TRBV30 with TRBJ1-6; no clear D gene. V gave up 3 bases and J gave up 6 bases, with 15 bases separating them. The CDR3 loop spans 15 amino acids. The germline gives CDR1 GTSNPN, CDR2 SVGIG (reference sequence). CDR3 loop: CAWRFSGNGNSPLHF. CDR3 coding DNA: TGTGCCTGGAGATTTTCCGGGAACGGTAATTCACCCCTCCACTTT.

The rearrangement joins TRBV5-1 to TRBJ1-1; D remains ambiguous. Germline loops: CDR1 SGHRS, CDR2 YFSETQ. The CDR3 is made up of 18 amino acids. V was pared by 0 bases and J by 1 base, with 19 bases between. The CDR3 reads CASSLAPINGRTNTEAFF. The CDR3 DNA reads as TGCGCCAGCAGCTTGGCCCCGATAAACGGGAGAACGAACACTGAAGCTTTCTTT.